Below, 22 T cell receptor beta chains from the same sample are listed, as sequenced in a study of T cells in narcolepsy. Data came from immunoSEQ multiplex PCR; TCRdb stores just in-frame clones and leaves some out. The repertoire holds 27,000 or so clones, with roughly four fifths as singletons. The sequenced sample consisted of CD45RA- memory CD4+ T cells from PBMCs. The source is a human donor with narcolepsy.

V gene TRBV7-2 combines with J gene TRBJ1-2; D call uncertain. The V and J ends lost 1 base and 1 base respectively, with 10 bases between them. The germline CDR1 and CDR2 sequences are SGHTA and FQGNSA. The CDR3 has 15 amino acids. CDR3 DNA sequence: TGTGCCAGCAGCTTAGGAAGGGTCAATAACTATGGCTACACCTTC. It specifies CASSLGRVNNYGYTF.

CDR3 loop: CASSLGLGVGNIQYF. DNA of the CDR3: TGCGCCAGCAGCTTGGGTCTGGGGGTAGGAAACATTCAGTACTTC. The chain combines TRBV5-1 with TRBJ2-4; D is perhaps TRBD1 or TRBD2 (5 bases each). The germline V and J ends were trimmed by 0 bases and 6 bases, with 13 bases remaining between them. This CDR3 spans 15 amino acids. Germline V CDR1 and CDR2: SGHRS, YFSETQ.

In DNA form, the CDR3 reads TGTGCCAGCAGTTCACAGGGGGCTGTTAACACCGGGGAGCTGTTTTTT. As protein: CASSSQGAVNTGELFF. The chain uses TRBV28 and TRBJ2-2, with 9 bases lining up with TRBD1. CDR1 and CDR2 (germline): MDHEN, SYDVKM. After removal of 4 bases from V and 2 bases from J, the junction contained 5 bases not matched to a gene. CDR3 size: 16 residues.

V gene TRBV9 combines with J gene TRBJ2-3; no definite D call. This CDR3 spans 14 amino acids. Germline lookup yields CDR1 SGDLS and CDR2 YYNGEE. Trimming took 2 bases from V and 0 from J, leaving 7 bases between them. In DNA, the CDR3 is TGTGCCAGCAGCGTGGGTTTTAGCACAGATACGCAGTATTTT. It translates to CASSVGFSTDTQYF.

CDR3 nucleotide sequence: TGTGCCAGCAGCTTATCGAACGGGCCCCTCCACTTT. It encodes CASSLSNGPLHF. This rearrangement joins TRBV7-9 to TRBJ1-6; D is uncertain. Looked up from germline, CDR1 is SEHNR and CDR2 is FQNEAQ (reference sequence). Trimming took 2 bases from V and 13 from J, leaving 9 bases between them. This CDR3 is 12 amino acids long.

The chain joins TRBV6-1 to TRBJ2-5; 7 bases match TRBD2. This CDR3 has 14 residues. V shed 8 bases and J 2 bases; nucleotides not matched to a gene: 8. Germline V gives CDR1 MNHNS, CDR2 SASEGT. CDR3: CASLLSGPQETQYF. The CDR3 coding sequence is TGTGCCAGCCTGCTTAGCGGGCCACAAGAGACCCAGTACTTC.

CDR3 DNA sequence: TGTGCCAGCAGTTTTTACCCCGCCTTTACAGGGACCTACGAGCAGTACTTC. This codes for CASSFYPAFTGTYEQYF. The chain employs TRBV28 and TRBJ2-5, with D possibly TRBD1 on 6 matching bases. The end of the DNA fits TRBJ2-7 better, so the J call may be wrong. Germline loops: CDR1 MDHEN, CDR2 SYDVKM. The length of the CDR3 is 17 residues.

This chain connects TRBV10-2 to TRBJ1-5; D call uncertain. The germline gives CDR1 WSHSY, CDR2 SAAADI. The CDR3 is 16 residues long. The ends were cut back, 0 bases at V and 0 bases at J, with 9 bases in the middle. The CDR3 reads CASSESPISSNQPQHF. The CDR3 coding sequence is TGCGCCAGCAGTGAGTCTCCGATAAGTAGCAATCAGCCCCAGCATTTT.

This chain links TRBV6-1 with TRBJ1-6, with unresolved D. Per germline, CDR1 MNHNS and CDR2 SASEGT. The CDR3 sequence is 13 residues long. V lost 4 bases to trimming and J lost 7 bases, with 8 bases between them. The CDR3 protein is CASSVDGNSPLHF. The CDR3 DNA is TGTGCCAGCAGTGTGGACGGAAATTCACCCCTCCACTTT.

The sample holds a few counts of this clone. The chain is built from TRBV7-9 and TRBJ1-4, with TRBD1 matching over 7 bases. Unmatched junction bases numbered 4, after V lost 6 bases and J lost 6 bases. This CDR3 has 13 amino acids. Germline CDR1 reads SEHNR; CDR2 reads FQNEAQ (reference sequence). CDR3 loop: CASSRQGDEKLFF. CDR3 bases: TGTGCCAGCAGTCGCCAGGGGGATGAAAAACTGTTTTTT.

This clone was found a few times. The CDR3 spells CASEPAEPHYEQYF. As DNA, the CDR3 is TGTGCCAGCGAACCAGCGGAACCCCACTACGAGCAGTACTTC. The chain carries TRBV6-5 and TRBJ2-7; possible D gene TRBD2, 5 bases. Trimming removed 8 bases at V and 3 bases at J, with 17 bases between. CDR3 length equals 14 residues. The germline CDR1 and CDR2 sequences are MNHEY and SVGAGI.

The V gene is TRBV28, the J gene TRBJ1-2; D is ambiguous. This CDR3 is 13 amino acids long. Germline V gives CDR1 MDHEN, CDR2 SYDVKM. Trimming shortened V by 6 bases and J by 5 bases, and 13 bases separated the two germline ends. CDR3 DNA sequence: TGTGCCAGCAGGGAAGGGAGTTCTTATGGCTACACCTTC. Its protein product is CASREGSSYGYTF.

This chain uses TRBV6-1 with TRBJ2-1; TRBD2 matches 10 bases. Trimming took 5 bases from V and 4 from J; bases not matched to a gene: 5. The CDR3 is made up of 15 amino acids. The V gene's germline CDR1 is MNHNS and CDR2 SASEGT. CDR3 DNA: TGTGCCAGCAGTCGAACTAGCGGGGATTACAATGAGCAGTTCTTC. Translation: CASSRTSGDYNEQFF.

CDR3 region: CASSLEVRTQYF. The CDR3 DNA is TGCGCCAGCAGCTTGGAGGTCCGCACGCAGTATTTT. V and J are TRBV5-1 and TRBJ2-3; D gene uncertain. Germline loops: CDR1 SGHRS, CDR2 YFSETQ. Trimming cost V 0 bases and J 9 bases, with 8 bases left between them. The CDR3 runs 12 residues.

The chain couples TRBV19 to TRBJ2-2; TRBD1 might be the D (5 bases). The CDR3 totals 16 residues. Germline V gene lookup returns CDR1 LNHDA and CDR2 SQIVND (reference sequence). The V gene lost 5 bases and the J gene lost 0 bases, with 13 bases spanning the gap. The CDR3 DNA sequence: TGTGCCAGTAGTCCCCGTTTGGGGCCGAACACCGGGGAGCTGTTTTTT. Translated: CASSPRLGPNTGELFF.

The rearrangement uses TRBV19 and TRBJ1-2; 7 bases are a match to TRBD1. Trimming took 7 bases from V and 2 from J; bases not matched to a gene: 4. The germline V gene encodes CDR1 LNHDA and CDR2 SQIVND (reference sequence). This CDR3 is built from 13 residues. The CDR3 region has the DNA TGTGCCAGTACCCCGGACAGGAACTATGGCTACACCTTC. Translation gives CASTPDRNYGYTF.

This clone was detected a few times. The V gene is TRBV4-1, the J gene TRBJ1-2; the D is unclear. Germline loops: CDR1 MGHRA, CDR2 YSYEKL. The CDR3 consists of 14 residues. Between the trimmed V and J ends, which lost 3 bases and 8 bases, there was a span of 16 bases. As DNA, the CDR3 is TGCGCCAGCAGCCAGCCCTTCGAAGACCGAGGCTACACCTTC. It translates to CASSQPFEDRGYTF.

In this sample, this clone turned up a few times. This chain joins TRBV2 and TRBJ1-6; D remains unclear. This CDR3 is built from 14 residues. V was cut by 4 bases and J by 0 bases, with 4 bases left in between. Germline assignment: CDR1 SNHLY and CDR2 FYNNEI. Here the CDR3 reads CASSVGSYNSPLHF. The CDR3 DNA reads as TGTGCCAGCAGTGTAGGCTCCTATAATTCACCCCTCCACTTT.

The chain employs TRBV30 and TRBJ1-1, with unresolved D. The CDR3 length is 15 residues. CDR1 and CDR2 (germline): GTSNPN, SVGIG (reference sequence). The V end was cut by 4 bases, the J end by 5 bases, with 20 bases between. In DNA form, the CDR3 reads TGTGCCTGGAAACGACCGGGCACTCGATATACTGAAGCTTTCTTT. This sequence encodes CAWKRPGTRYTEAFF.

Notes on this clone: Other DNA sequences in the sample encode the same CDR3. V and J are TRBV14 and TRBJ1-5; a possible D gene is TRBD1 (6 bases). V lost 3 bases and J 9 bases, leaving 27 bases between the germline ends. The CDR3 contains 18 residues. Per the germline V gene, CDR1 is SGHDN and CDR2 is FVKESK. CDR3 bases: TGTGCCAGCAGCCACAGCAGGGAGCAGGGCGGTCGGGGGGCGCCCCAGCATTTT. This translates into CASSHSREQGGRGAPQHF.

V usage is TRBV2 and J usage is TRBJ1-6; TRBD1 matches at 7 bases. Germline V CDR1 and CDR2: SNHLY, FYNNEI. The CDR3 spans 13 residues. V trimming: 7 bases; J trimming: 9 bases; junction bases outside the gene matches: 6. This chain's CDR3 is CASTGRGSSPLHF. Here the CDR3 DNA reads TGTGCCAGCACGGGCAGGGGGTCTTCACCCCTCCACTTT. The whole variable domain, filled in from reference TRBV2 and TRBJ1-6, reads EPEVTQTPSHQVTQMGQEVILRCVPISNHLYFYWYRQILGQKVEFLVSFYNNEISEKSEIFDDQFSVERPDGSNFTLKIRSTKLEDSAMYFCASTGRGSSPLHFGNGTRLTVT.

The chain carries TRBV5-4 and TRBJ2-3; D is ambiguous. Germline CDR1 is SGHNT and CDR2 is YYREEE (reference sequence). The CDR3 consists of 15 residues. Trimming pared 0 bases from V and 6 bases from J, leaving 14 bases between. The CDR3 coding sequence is TGTGCCAGCAGCTTGGACATTGGGTTCTCGGATACGCAGTATTTT. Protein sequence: CASSLDIGFSDTQYF.